These 23 T cell receptor beta chains were sequenced from one sample in a study of T cells in Graves' hyperthyroidism and ophthalmopathy. The CDR3 regions of TCR beta were amplified from RNA transcripts. The HTBI set primed first-round TCR CDR3 RT-PCR. TCRdb ran MiXCR on the multiplex PCR reads and lists one entry per CDR3 protein. The table lists about 540,000 distinct CDR3 sequences, about 45% of them singletons. The specimen sequenced was peripheral blood or thyroid tissue (not recorded which). The receptors shown here come from a young woman with Graves' hyperthyroidism.

This chain uses TRBV7-8 with TRBJ2-7; TRBD2 matches 13 bases. The CDR3 is 16 residues long. V shed 0 bases, J shed 9 bases, and the junction held 8 bases outside the gene matches. Germline V lookup: CDR1 SGHVS, CDR2 FQNEAQ. CDR3 amino acids: CASSLARLAGGAGQYF. In DNA, the CDR3 is TGTGCCAGCAGCTTAGCAAGACTAGCGGGAGGTGCAGGGCAGTACTTC.

Concerning this clonotype itself: Since the CDR3 does not end with the conserved phenylalanine or tryptophan, this likely comes from a read error. The DNA is omitted, as the CDR3 cannot be located on it reliably, and the CDR3 follows TCRdb's listing. The V gene is TRBV20-1, the J gene TRBJ1-1; TRBD1, the table's D call, was not compared with the DNA. Inclusive of both ends, the CDR3 amounts to 8 amino acids. Germline loops: CDR1 DFQATT, CDR2 SNEGSKA (reference sequence). The CDR3 sequence: CSASTGLL.

This clonotype has at least ten counts. The rearrangement uses TRBV10-2 and TRBJ2-7; D is undetermined. This CDR3 spans 14 amino acids. Germline CDR1 and CDR2: WSHSY and SAAADI. The V and J ends lost 0 bases and 5 bases respectively, with 11 bases between them. The CDR3 DNA sequence: TGCGCCAGCAGTGAGTCGGGCTTGTTCCACGAGCAGTACTTC. Amino acid sequence: CASSESGLFHEQYF.

This clonotype was counted once. The CDR3 region is CATSDLRASNEQFF. The CDR3 region has the DNA TGTGCCACCAGTGATTTGCGCGCCAGCAATGAGCAGTTCTTC. The chain links TRBV24-1 to TRBJ2-1; D call uncertain. The CDR3 has 14 amino acids. Germline loops: CDR1 KGHDR, CDR2 SFDVKD. V gave up 0 bases and J gave up 6 bases, with 8 bases separating them.

This clonotype showed up many times. The rearrangement links TRBV15 to TRBJ1-5; D perhaps matches TRBD1 (6 bases). This CDR3 spans 16 amino acids. Germline V gene data show CDR1 as LNHNV and CDR2 as YYDKDF (reference sequence). Deletions cut 1 base from V and 6 bases from J, with 16 bases between. CDR3 in DNA: TGTGCCACCAGCAGAGTTCCCGACAGGTCGGGTCAGCCCCAGCATTTT. This codes for CATSRVPDRSGQPQHF.

This clonotype has only one observation. The chain uses TRBV6-2 or TRBV6-3 and TRBJ1-5, with 8 bases aligning to TRBD1. The CDR3 contains 12 residues. J gave up 14 bases and V 2 bases, and 5 bases lay outside the gene matches. Germline assignment: CDR1 MNHEY and CDR2 SVGEGT. The CDR3 DNA follows: TGTGCCAGCAGTTACGACAGGGGAAACGAGCATTTT. This sequence encodes CASSYDRGNEHF.

There are many counts of this clonotype. V usage is TRBV7-2 and J usage is TRBJ2-7; either TRBD1 or TRBD2 may fit D (5 bases each). V was clipped by 5 bases and J by 7 bases, with 12 bases between them. The CDR3 is 12 residues long. The V gene's germline CDR1 is SGHTA and CDR2 FQGNSA. The CDR3 sequence is CASSRPGREQYF. CDR3 nucleotide sequence: TGTGCCAGCAGCAGACCGGGGCGGGAGCAGTACTTC.

The CDR3, as DNA: TGCAGTGCTAGAGTAGGGGAAAAACTGTTTTTT. This sequence encodes CSARVGEKLFF. The chain has TRBV20-1 and TRBJ1-4; the D is unclear. The V and J ends lost 1 base and 8 bases respectively, with 5 bases between them. The CDR3 is 11 amino acids. The germline V gene encodes CDR1 DFQATT and CDR2 SNEGSKA (reference sequence).

The chain carries TRBV9 and TRBJ1-5; 9 bases are a match to TRBD1. V lost 1 base to trimming and J lost 4 bases; unmatched junction nucleotides: 3. The CDR3 is made up of 15 amino acids. Germline V lookup: CDR1 SGDLS, CDR2 YYNGEE. For the CDR3, the DNA is TGTGCCAGCAGCGTAACAGGGGGCCTTAATCAGCCCCAGCATTTT. Amino acids: CASSVTGGLNQPQHF.

This clonotype has ten or more counts. This chain joins TRBV7-6 and TRBJ2-7; either TRBD1 or TRBD2 may fit D (6 bases each). V was pared by 5 bases and J by 2 bases, with 7 bases between. Per germline, CDR1 SGHVS and CDR2 FNYEAQ. The CDR3 runs to 12 residues. CDR3 DNA: TGTGCCAGCAGCAGGGGGGCCTACGAGCAGTACTTC. Its protein product is CASSRGAYEQYF.

This clonotype was seen at least ten times. The rearrangement joins TRBV7-9 to TRBJ1-1, with TRBD1 matching over 11 bases. This CDR3 is 15 amino acids long. J was trimmed by 8 bases and V by 4 bases; bases with no gene match: 9. Germline lookup yields CDR1 SEHNR and CDR2 FQNEAQ (reference sequence). CDR3 DNA: TGTGCCAGCAGCTCAGGGGGACAGGGGGTCCCCGAAGCTTTCTTT. Translation gives CASSSGGQGVPEAFF.

This clonotype occurred many times. The gene calls are TRBV7-2 and TRBJ1-1, with D perhaps matching TRBD1 (5 bases). This CDR3 is built from 15 residues. Germline assignment: CDR1 SGHTA and CDR2 FQGNSA. Trimming left V 3 bases short and J 3 bases short, with 14 bases between. The CDR3 is CASSFNPGRDTEAFF. For the CDR3, the DNA is TGTGCCAGCAGCTTTAATCCAGGGCGGGACACTGAAGCTTTCTTT.

The chain combines TRBV10-3 with TRBJ1-2; D remains unclear. Germline V gives CDR1 ENHRY, CDR2 SYGVKD. CDR3 length: 15 amino acids. The V and J ends lost 3 bases and 0 bases respectively, with 11 bases between them. CDR3 sequence (DNA): TGTGCCATCAGTGAAGGGCCAGCAGCTAACTATGGCTACACCTTC. Translating it yields CAISEGPAANYGYTF.

This clonotype was recorded at least ten times. The chain recombines TRBV12-3 or TRBV12-4 with TRBJ2-5; 8 nucleotides align to TRBD2. This CDR3 is built from 14 residues. V lost 3 bases, J lost 5 bases, and 5 bases stayed unmatched. This CDR3 is CASSFRGGRETQYF. In DNA form, the CDR3 reads TGTGCCAGCAGTTTCCGGGGGGGGAGGGAGACCCAGTACTTC.

This clonotype was seen repeatedly, ten times or more. The chain couples TRBV24-1 to TRBJ1-2; D may be TRBD1 (5 bases). The CDR3 length is 15 residues. V was cut by 2 bases and J by 7 bases, with 16 bases left in between. Germline CDR1 KGHDR, CDR2 SFDVKD. The CDR3 here is CATSDYSSSGGGYTF. Written as DNA, the CDR3 is TGTGCCACCAGTGATTACTCCTCCTCCGGGGGTGGCTACACCTTC.

This clonotype was seen ten or more times. This chain joins TRBV12-3 or TRBV12-4 and TRBJ2-7; D might be TRBD2 (6 bases). The CDR3 covers 14 residues. Trimming pared 6 bases from V and 0 bases from J, leaving 12 bases between. CDR3 amino acids: CASSVGGLSYEQYF. The DNA for the CDR3 is TGTGCCAGCAGCGTGGGAGGCCTCTCCTACGAGCAGTACTTC.

In the case of this clonotype: A much larger clonotype is one base distant, so this may be a read error. The genes are TRBV2 and TRBJ2-7, with D perhaps TRBD1 (5 bases). The V gene's germline CDR1 is SNHLY and CDR2 FYNNEI. Trimming shortened V by 8 bases and J by 5 bases, and 22 bases separated the two germline ends. The CDR3 sequence is 15 residues long. In DNA form, the CDR3 reads TGTGCCAGCTCACCGTCGGAACAGGTTCGGGACGAGCAGTACTTC. Its translation: CASSPSEQVRDEQYF.

This clonotype was seen at least ten times. The conserved closing phenylalanine or tryptophan is absent in this CDR3, likely reflecting a read error. The chain combines TRBV20-1 with TRBJ1-1, with D tentatively TRBD1 (5 bases). The CDR3 has 14 amino acids. Looked up from germline, CDR1 is DFQATT and CDR2 is SNEGSKA (reference sequence). The V end lost 1 base, the J end lost 8 bases, and 17 bases lay between the germline ends. The CDR3 DNA sequence: TGCAGTGCTAGAGCCCAGGGTTACGGACTGGAAGCTTTCCTT. This sequence encodes CSARAQGYGLEAFL.

The chain uses TRBV6-1 and TRBJ2-2, with 9 bases aligning to TRBD1. Germline values: CDR1 MNHNS, CDR2 SASEGT. V shed 8 bases and J 2 bases; nucleotides not matched to a gene: 12. This CDR3 has 17 residues. CDR3 sequence (DNA): TGTGCCAGCCTCCCTCCGCCGGGACAGGGTAACACCGGGGAGCTGTTTTTT. Protein product: CASLPPPGQGNTGELFF.

This clonotype was counted many times. One end of the junction is discordant with germline, which a read error may explain. The rearrangement uses TRBV25-1 and TRBJ2-7, with TRBD1 identical over 8 bases. From germline, CDR1 is MGHDK and CDR2 SYGVNS. The length of the CDR3 is 13 residues. As DNA, the CDR3 is TGTGCCACCCGGACAGGGATCTCCTCCGAGCAGTACTTC. Translated: CATRTGISSEQYF.

This clonotype was detected many times. The V call is TRBV14, the J call TRBJ1-2; D gene ambiguous. Trimming pared 4 bases from V and 2 bases from J, leaving 14 bases between. The CDR3 covers 15 residues. CDR1 is SGHDN and CDR2 is FVKESK in the germline V gene. CDR3 DNA: TGTGCCAGCAGCCCCTTCGGACCCACAAACTATGGCTACACCTTC. Translated, it gives CASSPFGPTNYGYTF.

The genes are TRBV5-1 and TRBJ2-7; D is uncertain. V lost 0 bases, J lost 2 bases, and 9 bases lay in between. The CDR3 has 14 residues. Germline V gene lookup returns CDR1 SGHRS and CDR2 YFSETQ. CDR3 loop: CASSLEGSTYEQYF. DNA of the CDR3: TGCGCCAGCAGCTTGGAGGGCTCCACCTACGAGCAGTACTTC. The variable domain in full, completed from reference TRBV5-1 and TRBJ2-7, reads KAGVTQTPRYLIKTRGQQVTLSCSPISGHRSVSWYQQTPGQGLQFLFEYFSETQRNKGNFPGRFSGRQFSNSRSEMNVSTLELGDSALYLCASSLEGSTYEQYFGPGTRLTVT.

The genes are TRBV20-1 and TRBJ2-1; D is undetermined. Germline-derived CDR1 and CDR2 are DFQATT and SNEGSKA (reference sequence). V was trimmed by 3 bases and J by 0 bases, leaving 6 bases between them. The CDR3 is 13 residues long. The CDR3 sequence is CSARLTSYNEQFF. The DNA for the CDR3 is TGCAGTGCTAGGCTTACCTCCTACAATGAGCAGTTCTTC.